This TCR beta chain was recovered during a study of cytotoxic CD8 clonotypes in ibrutinib-treated CLL (dated by TCRdb to the early 2020s). Notes on the research overall: The cohort included some 14 treatment-naive and under 13 relapsed/refractory patients; around 18 were IGHV unmutated. The response samples were drawn at a median of roughly eleven months into treatment, with a range of roughly 6 to 36 months. Partial responses were observed in roughly 25 patients and complete responses in 2; after a median follow-up of around 64 months, remission was maintained in roughly 15 patients and progression was observed in some twelve. Cryopreserved peripheral blood mononuclear cells were obtained before treatment, at response, and at either sustained remission or disease progression. Of the roughly 81 people in the trial, approximately 26 had longitudinal samples available. On average, each sample had some 260,000 productive templates and more than 75,000 productive rearrangements. Every remission and progressive disease sample was obtained while ibrutinib was still being received by the patients.

Worth noting for this clone: Its antigen specificity is not known. No quality values exist for individual bases; no much larger clone is one base distant.

On a MiSeq, deep resolution sequencing aimed for a depth between 1 in 1 million and 1 in 200,000 T cells, with each clonotype covered roughly 10x on average. The immunoSEQ hsTCRB Kit was used to generate TCR beta libraries. The authors' pipeline ran thus. ImmunoSEQ Data Assistant and ImmunoSEQ Analyzer were used for data analysis, and V, D and J genes were assigned according to IMGT definitions. Clonality was computed as one minus normalized Shannon entropy of productive rearrangement frequencies, ranging from 0 to 1. Only overrepresented clonotypes making up at least 0.05% of each patient's repertoire were included in the public clonotype analysis. About a dozen repertoires from age-matched healthy donors, obtained from immuneACCESS, served as clonality controls. What TCRdb holds here is the immuneACCESS table cut down to in-frame rearrangements. Part of the clones is not present; checked against another copy, under half of the missing clones reflect an unresolved V gene, and the others are unexplained. The D gene and trimming were derived from the DNA, and the V and J assignments and clone size from that table. This sample holds over 200,000 clones; 60% to 80% were observed only once. The ten top clones hold roughly 10% of the sample.

The sample's time point label is to be understood as: about eleven months on ibrutinib. Approximately 2 micrograms of genomic DNA were extracted from cryopreserved PBMCs for TCR beta library preparation. Longitudinal blood samples from CLL patients on ibrutinib monotherapy were analyzed using high-throughput TCR beta sequencing. The patients took part in an open-label, single-center phase 2 trial of ibrutinib monotherapy. Looking up the germline V gene yields CDR1 MNHNS and CDR2 SASEGT. From the cysteine through the phenylalanine, the CDR3 covers 15 amino acids. The kept DNA is CDR3 alone, 45 bases in frame from the first base. Clipping removes 5 bases from V and 3 bases from J, with 8 as the unmatched junction base count. The paper as a whole reports these results and caveats: Baseline clonality exceeded that of age-matched healthy donors and correlated strongly with circulating CD8+ T-cell counts. Sampling times were not matched between sustained-remission and progressing patients, and lymph node repertoires were not studied. Public clonotypes were rare and either shrank or stayed stable during treatment, and the rise in clonality at ibrutinib response reflected expansion of private clonotypes. An increase in clonality was observed at ibrutinib response, with clonality remaining stable during sustained remission and falling back toward baseline at progression.

The receptor chain draws on TRBV6-1 and TRBJ1-2; 8 nucleotides in the junction match TRBD1. The material was PBMCs, obtained after 12 months of ibrutinib treatment. The receptor's source is a human donor with chronic lymphocytic leukemia. CDR3 reads: CASSNRHRGDYGYTF. The DNA is as follows: TGTGCCAGCAGTAACCGACACAGGGGGGACTATGGCTACACCTTC.